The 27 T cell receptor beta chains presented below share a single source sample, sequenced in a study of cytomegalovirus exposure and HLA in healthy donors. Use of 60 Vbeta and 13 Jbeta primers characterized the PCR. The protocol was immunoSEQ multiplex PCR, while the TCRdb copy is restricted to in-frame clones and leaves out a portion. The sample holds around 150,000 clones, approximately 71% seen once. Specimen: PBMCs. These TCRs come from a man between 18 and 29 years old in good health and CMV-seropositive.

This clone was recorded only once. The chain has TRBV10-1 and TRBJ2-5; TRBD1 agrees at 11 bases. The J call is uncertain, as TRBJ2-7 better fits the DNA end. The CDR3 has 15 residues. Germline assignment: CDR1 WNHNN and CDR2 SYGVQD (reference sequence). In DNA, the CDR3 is TGCGCCAGCGCCCAACATGGGGGACAGGGGGACGAGCAGTACTTC. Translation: CASAQHGGQGDEQYF.

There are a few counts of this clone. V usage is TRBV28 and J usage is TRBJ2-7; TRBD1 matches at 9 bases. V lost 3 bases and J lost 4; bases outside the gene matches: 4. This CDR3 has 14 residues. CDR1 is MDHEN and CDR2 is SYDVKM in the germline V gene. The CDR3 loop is CASSLGQGIYEQYF. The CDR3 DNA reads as TGTGCCAGCAGTTTGGGACAGGGAATTTACGAGCAGTACTTC.

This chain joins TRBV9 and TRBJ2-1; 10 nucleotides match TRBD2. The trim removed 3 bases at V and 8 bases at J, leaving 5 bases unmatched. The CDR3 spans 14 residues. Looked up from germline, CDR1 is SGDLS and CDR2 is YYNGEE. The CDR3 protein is CASSGLAGVDEQFF. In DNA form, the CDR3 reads TGTGCCAGCAGCGGCCTAGCGGGAGTGGATGAGCAGTTCTTC.

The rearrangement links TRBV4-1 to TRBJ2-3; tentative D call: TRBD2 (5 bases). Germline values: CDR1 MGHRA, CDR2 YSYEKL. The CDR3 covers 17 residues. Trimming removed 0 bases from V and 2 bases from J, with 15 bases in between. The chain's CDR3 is CASSQEISAGLTDTQYF. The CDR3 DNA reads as TGCGCCAGCAGCCAAGAAATTTCGGCGGGTCTCACAGATACGCAGTATTTT.

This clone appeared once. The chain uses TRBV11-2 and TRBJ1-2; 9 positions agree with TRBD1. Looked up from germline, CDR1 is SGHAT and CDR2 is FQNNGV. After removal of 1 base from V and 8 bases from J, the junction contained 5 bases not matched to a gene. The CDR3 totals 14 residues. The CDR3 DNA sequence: TGTGCCAGCAGCTTAGCAACAGGGGGCGCGGGCTACACCTTC. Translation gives CASSLATGGAGYTF.

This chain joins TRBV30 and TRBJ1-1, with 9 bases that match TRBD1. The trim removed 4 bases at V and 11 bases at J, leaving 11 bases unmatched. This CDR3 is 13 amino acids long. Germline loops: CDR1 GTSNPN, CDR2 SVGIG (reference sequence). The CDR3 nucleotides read TGTGCCTGGAAGACGGGACAGGGAGTTTGGGCTTTCTTT. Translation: CAWKTGQGVWAFF.

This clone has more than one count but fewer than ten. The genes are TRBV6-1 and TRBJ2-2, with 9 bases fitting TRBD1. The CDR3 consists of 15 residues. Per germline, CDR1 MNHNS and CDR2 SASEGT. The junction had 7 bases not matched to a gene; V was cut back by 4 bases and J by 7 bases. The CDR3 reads CASSGQGDEIGELFF. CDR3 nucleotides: TGTGCCAGCAGTGGACAGGGGGATGAAATCGGGGAGCTGTTTTTT.

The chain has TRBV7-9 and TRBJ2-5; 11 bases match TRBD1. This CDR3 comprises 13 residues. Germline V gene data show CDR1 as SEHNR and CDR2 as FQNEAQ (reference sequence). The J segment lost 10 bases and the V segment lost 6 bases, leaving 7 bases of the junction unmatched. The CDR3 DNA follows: TGTGCCAGCAGTCGGACAGGGGGCGATTTCCAGTACTTC. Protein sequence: CASSRTGGDFQYF. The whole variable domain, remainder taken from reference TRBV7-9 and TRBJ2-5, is DTGVSQNPRHKITKRGQNVTFRCDPISEHNRLYWYRQTLGQGPEFLTYFQNEAQLEKSRLLSDRFSAERPKGSFSTLEIQRTEQGDSAMYLCASSRTGGDFQYFGPGTRLLVL.

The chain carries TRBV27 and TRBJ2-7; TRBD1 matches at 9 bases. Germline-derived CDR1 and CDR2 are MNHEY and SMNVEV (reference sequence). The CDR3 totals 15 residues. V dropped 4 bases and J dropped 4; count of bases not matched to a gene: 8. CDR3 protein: CASSSTGTGFYEQYF. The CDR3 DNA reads TGTGCCAGCAGTTCTACCGGGACAGGGTTTTACGAGCAGTACTTC.

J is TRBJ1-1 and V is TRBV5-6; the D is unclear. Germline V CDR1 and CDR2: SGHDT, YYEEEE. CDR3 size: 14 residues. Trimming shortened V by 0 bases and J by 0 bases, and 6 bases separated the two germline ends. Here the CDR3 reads CASSLGLVNTEAFF. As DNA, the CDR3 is TGTGCCAGCAGCTTGGGTCTCGTGAACACTGAAGCTTTCTTT.

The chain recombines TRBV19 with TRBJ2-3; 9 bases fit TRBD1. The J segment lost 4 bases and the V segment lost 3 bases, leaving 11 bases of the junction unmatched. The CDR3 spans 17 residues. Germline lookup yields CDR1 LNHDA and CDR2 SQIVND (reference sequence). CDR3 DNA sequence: TGTGCCAGTAGTATTTACGGGCTACGGACAGGGGCAGATACGCAGTATTTT. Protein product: CASSIYGLRTGADTQYF.

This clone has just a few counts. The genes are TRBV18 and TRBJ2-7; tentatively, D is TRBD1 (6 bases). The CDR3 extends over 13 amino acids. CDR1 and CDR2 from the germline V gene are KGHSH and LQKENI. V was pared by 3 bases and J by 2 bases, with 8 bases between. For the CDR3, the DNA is TGTGCCAGCTCACCCGGACAGACCTACGAGCAGTACTTC. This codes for CASSPGQTYEQYF.

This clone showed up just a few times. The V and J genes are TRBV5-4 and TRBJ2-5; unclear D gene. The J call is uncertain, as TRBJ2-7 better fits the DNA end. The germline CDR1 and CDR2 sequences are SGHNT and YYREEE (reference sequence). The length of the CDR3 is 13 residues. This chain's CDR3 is CASSFGLSYEQYF. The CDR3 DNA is TGTGCCAGCAGCTTTGGGCTCTCCTACGAGCAGTACTTC.

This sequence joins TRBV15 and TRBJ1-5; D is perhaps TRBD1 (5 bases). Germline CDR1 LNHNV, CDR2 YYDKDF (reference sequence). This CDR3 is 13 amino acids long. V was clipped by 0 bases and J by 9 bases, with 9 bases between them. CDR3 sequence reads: CATSREEGLPQHF. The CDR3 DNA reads TGTGCCACCAGCAGAGAGGAGGGGCTGCCCCAGCATTTT.

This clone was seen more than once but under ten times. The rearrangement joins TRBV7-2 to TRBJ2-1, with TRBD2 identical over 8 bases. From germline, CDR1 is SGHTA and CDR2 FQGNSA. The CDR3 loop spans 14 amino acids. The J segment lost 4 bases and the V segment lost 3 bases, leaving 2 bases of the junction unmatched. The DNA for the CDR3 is TGTGCCAGCAGCTTGGGACTAGGATACAATGAGCAGTTCTTC. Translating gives CASSLGLGYNEQFF.

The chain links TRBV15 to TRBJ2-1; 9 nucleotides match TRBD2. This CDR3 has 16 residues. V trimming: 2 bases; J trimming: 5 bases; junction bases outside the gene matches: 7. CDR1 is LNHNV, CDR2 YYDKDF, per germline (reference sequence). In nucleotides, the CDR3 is TGTGCCACCAGCAGAAAACGACTAGCGGCGAACAATGAGCAGTTCTTC. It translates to CATSRKRLAANNEQFF.

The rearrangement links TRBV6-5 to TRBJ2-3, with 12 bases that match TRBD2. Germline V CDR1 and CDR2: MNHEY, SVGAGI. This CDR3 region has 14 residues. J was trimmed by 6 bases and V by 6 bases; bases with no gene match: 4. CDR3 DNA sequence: TGTGCCAGCAGCTGGACTAGCGGGGAGGATACGCAGTATTTT. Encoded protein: CASSWTSGEDTQYF.

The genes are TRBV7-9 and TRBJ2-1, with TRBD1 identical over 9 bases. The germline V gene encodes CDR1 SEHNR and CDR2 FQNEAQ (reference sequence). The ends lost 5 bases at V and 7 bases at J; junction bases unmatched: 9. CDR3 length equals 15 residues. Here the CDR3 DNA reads TGTGCCAGCAGCCCCGGGACAGGGCGCCCGAATGAGCAGTTCTTC. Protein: CASSPGTGRPNEQFF.

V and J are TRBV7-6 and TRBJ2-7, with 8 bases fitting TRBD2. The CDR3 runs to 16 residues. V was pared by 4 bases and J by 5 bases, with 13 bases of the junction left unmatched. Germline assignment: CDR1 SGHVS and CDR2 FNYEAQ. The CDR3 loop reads CASSSILREGLNEQYF. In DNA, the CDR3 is TGTGCCAGCAGCTCCATTCTTCGGGAGGGCCTAAACGAGCAGTACTTC.

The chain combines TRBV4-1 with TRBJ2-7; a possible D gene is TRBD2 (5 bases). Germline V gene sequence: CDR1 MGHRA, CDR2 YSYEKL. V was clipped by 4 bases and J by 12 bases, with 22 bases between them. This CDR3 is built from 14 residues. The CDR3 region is CASSPLVAPNGRYF. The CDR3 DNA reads TGCGCCAGCAGCCCTCTTGTAGCGCCCAACGGTCGGTACTTC.

CDR3 residues: CASSLIGRGQFF. The CDR3 DNA is TGTGCCAGCAGCTTAATTGGGAGAGGACAGTTCTTC. This sequence joins TRBV11-2 and TRBJ2-1, with a possible D match to TRBD2 (5 bases). In germline, CDR1 is SGHAT, CDR2 FQNNGV. Deletions cut 2 bases from V and 13 bases from J, with 12 bases between. This CDR3 has 12 amino acids.

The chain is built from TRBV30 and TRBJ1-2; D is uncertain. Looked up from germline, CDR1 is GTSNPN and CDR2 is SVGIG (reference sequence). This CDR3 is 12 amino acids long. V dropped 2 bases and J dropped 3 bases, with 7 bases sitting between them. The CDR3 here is CAWSFSDYGYTF. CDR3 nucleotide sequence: TGTGCCTGGAGTTTTTCAGACTATGGCTACACCTTC.

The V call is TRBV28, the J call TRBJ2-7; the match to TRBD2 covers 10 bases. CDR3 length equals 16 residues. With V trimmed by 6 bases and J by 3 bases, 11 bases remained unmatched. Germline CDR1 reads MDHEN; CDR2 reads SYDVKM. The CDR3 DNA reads TGTGCCAGCAGGGAAAATAGCGGGAGGCCCAGCTACGAGCAGTACTTC. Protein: CASRENSGRPSYEQYF.

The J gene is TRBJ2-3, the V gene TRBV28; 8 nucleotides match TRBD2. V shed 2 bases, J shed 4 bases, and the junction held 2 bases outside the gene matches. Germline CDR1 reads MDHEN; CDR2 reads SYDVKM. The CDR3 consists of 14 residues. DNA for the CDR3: TGTGCCAGCAGTTTAGGCGGGAGGTCAGATACGCAGTATTTT. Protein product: CASSLGGRSDTQYF.

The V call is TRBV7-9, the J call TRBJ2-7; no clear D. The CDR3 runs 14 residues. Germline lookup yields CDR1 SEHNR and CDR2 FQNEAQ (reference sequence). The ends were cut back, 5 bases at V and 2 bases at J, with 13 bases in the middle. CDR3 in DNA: TGTGCCAGCAGCCTTGCCAGCGCAACCTACGAGCAGTACTTC. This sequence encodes CASSLASATYEQYF.

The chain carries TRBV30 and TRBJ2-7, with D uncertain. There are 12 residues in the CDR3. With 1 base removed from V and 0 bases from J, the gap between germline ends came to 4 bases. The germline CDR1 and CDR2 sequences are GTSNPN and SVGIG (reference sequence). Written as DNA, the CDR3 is TGTGCCTGGAGTGCTCTCTCCTACGAGCAGTACTTC. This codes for CAWSALSYEQYF.

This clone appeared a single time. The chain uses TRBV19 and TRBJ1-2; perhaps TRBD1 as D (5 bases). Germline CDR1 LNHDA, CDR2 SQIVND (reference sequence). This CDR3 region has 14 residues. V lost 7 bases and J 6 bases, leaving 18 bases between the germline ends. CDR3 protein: CASTRGGGADGYTF. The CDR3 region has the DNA TGTGCCAGTACGCGCGGGGGGGGAGCGGATGGCTACACCTTC.